A single TCR beta chain is shown here with its context. Antigen: not known. The germline CDR1 and CDR2 sequences are SEHNR and FQNEAQ (reference sequence). J gave up 4 bases and V 5 bases, and 5 bases lay outside the gene matches. The CDR3 runs 13 residues. The data are from a study of cytomegalovirus exposure and HLA in healthy donors. Whole-study results and caveats: Many donors carried some public TCRs, although rarity characterized most TCR sequences. Within an earlier analysis, most TCR beta V segments proved productive either about 90% or about 30% of the time.

PCR primers comprised 60 Vbeta and 13 Jbeta primers. Method: immunoSEQ multiplex PCR; TCRdb's copy keeps in-frame clones and lacks some. Among some 60,000 clones listed, more than 75% were seen once. The receptor was isolated from a young man in good health and CMV-seronegative. The sample consisted of PBMCs. The V call is TRBV7-9, the J call TRBJ2-7; the match to TRBD1 covers 7 bases. CDR3 residues: CASSRTGPYEQYF. The DNA for the CDR3 is TGTGCCAGCAGCCGGACAGGACCATACGAGCAGTACTTC.